The TCR beta chain described here comes from a study of cytomegalovirus exposure and HLA in healthy donors. Whole-study context: An earlier analysis identified 120 million or so unique TCR beta sequences in some 170 million T cells.

A word on this clone: Its antigen is currently unknown.

The CDR3 is 12 amino acids. Looked up from germline, CDR1 is SGHVS and CDR2 is FNYEAQ. Trimming took off 4 bases at V and 12 bases at J, with 14 bases between the two ends. The study's findings and limits: Excluded: some indistinguishable V segments such as TRBV6-2 and TRBV6-3. In a later analysis, specific HLA alleles were associated with approximately 16,000 TCR beta sequences at a 0.05 false discovery rate.

A multiplex PCR was run with 60 Vbeta primers and 13 Jbeta primers. Per the original data handling: A follow-up analysis tallied 86 million or so unique TCR beta chains, roughly 9.9 million shared. Sequenced by immunoSEQ multiplex PCR; TCRdb stores in-frame clones only, minus some. The DNA gave D and trimming, while V, J and clone size come from that table. The sample carries fewer than 65,000 clones, around 87% recorded once. Sequenced sample: PBMCs. The source of this sequence is a young man in good health and CMV-seronegative. V is TRBV7-6 and J is TRBJ2-3; D gene unclear. The chain's CDR3 is CASSSNGDRQYF. CDR3 coding DNA: TGTGCCAGCAGCTCAAATGGAGATCGACAGTATTTT.